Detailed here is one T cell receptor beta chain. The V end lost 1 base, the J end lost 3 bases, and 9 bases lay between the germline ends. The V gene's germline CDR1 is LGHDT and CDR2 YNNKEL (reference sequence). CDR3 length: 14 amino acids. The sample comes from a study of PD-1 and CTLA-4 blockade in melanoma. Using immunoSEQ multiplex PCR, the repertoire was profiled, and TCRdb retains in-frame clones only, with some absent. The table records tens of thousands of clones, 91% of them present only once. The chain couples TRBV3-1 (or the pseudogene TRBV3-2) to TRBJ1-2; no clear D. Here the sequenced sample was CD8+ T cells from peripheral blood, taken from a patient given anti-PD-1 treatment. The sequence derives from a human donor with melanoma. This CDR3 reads CASSQAPQDYGYTF. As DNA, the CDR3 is TGTGCCAGCAGCCAAGCGCCACAAGACTATGGCTACACCTTC.